These 13 T cell receptor beta chains were all obtained from the same sample, sequenced in a study of blood T cell repertoires in COVID-19. Some clones are missing from TCRdb's copy, which holds only in-frame ones; the method was immunoSEQ multiplex PCR. The sample records about 74,000 clones, roughly 90% being singletons. Specimen: peripheral blood. The receptor source for this set is a man in his sixties or seventies with active or convalescent COVID-19.

This chain joins TRBV2 and TRBJ1-2; D call uncertain. CDR3 length equals 13 residues. Looked up from germline, CDR1 is SNHLY and CDR2 is FYNNEI. V lost 4 bases and J 4 bases, leaving 10 bases between the germline ends. CDR3 residues: CASSGQILYGYTF. CDR3 DNA sequence: TGTGCCAGCAGTGGGCAGATCCTCTATGGCTACACCTTC.

The V call is TRBV6-5, the J call TRBJ1-2, with a tentative D call TRBD1 (6 bases). Germline CDR1 MNHEY, CDR2 SVGAGI. The V end was cut by 1 base, the J end by 3 bases, with 12 bases between. This CDR3 has 15 amino acids. CDR3 sequence reads: CASSYYQGRYYGYTF. The CDR3, as DNA: TGTGCCAGCAGTTACTATCAGGGGCGCTACTATGGCTACACCTTC.

Concerning this clone itself: A read error may account for a junction end that differs from germline. The rearrangement joins TRBV6-6 to TRBJ1-1, with a possible D match to TRBD1 (6 bases). The CDR3 sequence is 13 residues long. Per germline, CDR1 MNHNY and CDR2 SVGAGI (reference sequence). For the CDR3, the DNA is TGTGCCAGCAGTTCAGGGGACCAACCATTGTCCGATTTT. This gives the protein CASSSGDQPLSDF.

This sequence joins TRBV7-8 and TRBJ2-1, with 9 bases lining up with TRBD1. This CDR3 contains 15 residues. Germline-derived CDR1 and CDR2 are SGHVS and FQNEAQ. The V segment lost 1 base and the J segment 4 bases; nucleotides outside the gene matches: 2. CDR3 nucleotide sequence: TGTGCCAGCAGCTTAGGGGGACAGGGTTACAATGAGCAGTTCTTC. It yields the protein CASSLGGQGYNEQFF.

The chain uses TRBV7-2 and TRBJ1-5, with D perhaps TRBD1 (6 bases). Trimming took 1 base from V and 4 from J, leaving 20 bases between them. The CDR3 is 18 amino acids. Germline V CDR1 and CDR2: SGHTA, FQGNSA. CDR3 residues: CASSLGRGQGSRNQPQHF. CDR3 coding DNA: TGTGCCAGCAGCTTAGGTAGAGGCCAGGGGTCACGAAATCAGCCCCAGCATTTT.

The chain employs TRBV7-2 and TRBJ2-1; 13 nucleotides align to TRBD2. This CDR3 is built from 18 residues. The J segment lost 6 bases and the V segment lost 5 bases, leaving 13 bases of the junction unmatched. The germline CDR1 and CDR2 sequences are SGHTA and FQGNSA. The CDR3 loop is CASSATSGRPLRGNEQFF. CDR3 coding DNA: TGTGCCAGCAGCGCGACTAGCGGGAGGCCACTACGGGGCAATGAGCAGTTCTTC.

The rearrangement joins TRBV10-3 to TRBJ2-5, with D uncertain. The CDR3 is 15 amino acids. CDR1 ENHRY and CDR2 SYGVKD come from the germline V gene. V was trimmed by 3 bases and J by 5 bases, leaving 16 bases between them. The CDR3 loop reads CAISDPTFRWETQYF. The CDR3 DNA follows: TGTGCCATCAGTGATCCGACCTTCAGGTGGGAGACCCAGTACTTC.

The V gene is TRBV5-1, the J gene TRBJ2-3, with 11 positions matching TRBD2. The CDR3 sequence is 17 residues long. Trimming at V came to 3 bases and at J to 4 bases, leaving 10 bases not matched to a gene. The germline gives CDR1 SGHRS, CDR2 YFSETQ. DNA for the CDR3: TGCGCCAGCAGCTGGCAGACTAGCGGGAATAGGGCAGATACGCAGTATTTT. The encoded protein is CASSWQTSGNRADTQYF. Based on the CDR3 plus reference TRBV5-1 and TRBJ2-3, the full variable domain is KAGVTQTPRYLIKTRGQQVTLSCSPISGHRSVSWYQQTPGQGLQFLFEYFSETQRNKGNFPGRFSGRQFSNSRSEMNVSTLELGDSALYLCASSWQTSGNRADTQYFGPGTRLTVL.

This chain links TRBV19 with TRBJ1-2; 10 bases match TRBD1. This CDR3 comprises 16 residues. J lost 6 bases, V lost 4 bases, and 11 bases had no gene match. The V gene's germline CDR1 is LNHDA and CDR2 SQIVND (reference sequence). The CDR3 coding sequence is TGTGCCAGTAGTAGAGGGACAGGGGCCGGAGTTGATGGCTACACCTTC. It is translated as CASSRGTGAGVDGYTF.

CDR3 DNA sequence: TGTGCCAGCAGCTCGGGACTACCTTCCTACGAGCAGTACTTC. It codes for CASSSGLPSYEQYF. J is TRBJ2-7 and V is TRBV7-9; 7 nucleotides align to TRBD2. CDR1 is SEHNR, CDR2 FQNEAQ, per germline (reference sequence). CDR3 length: 14 amino acids. After removal of 4 bases from V and 1 base from J, the junction contained 4 bases not matched to a gene.

This chain links TRBV6-6 with TRBJ2-7; 11 nucleotides agree with TRBD1. The germline V gene encodes CDR1 MNHNY and CDR2 SVGAGI (reference sequence). Trimming at V came to 5 bases and at J to 0 bases, leaving 3 bases not matched to a gene. This CDR3 spans 15 amino acids. In nucleotides, the CDR3 is TGTGCCAGCAGTCGGGGGACAGGGGGCTCCTACGAGCAGTACTTC. It encodes CASSRGTGGSYEQYF.

J is TRBJ2-5 and V is TRBV5-1; 7 nucleotides match TRBD2. The CDR3 runs to 16 residues. Germline V gene lookup returns CDR1 SGHRS and CDR2 YFSETQ. V trimming: 3 bases; J trimming: 2 bases; junction bases outside the gene matches: 10. The CDR3 DNA sequence: TGCGCCAGCAGCTCCGGCCCGAGCGGGGCACAAGAGACCCAGTACTTC. This encodes CASSSGPSGAQETQYF.

This chain's CDR3 is CASSLSTAVSYEQYF. The DNA for the CDR3 is TGTGCCAGCAGTTTGTCGACTGCAGTCTCCTACGAGCAGTACTTC. The chain links TRBV27 to TRBJ2-7; D is undetermined. Germline V gene lookup returns CDR1 MNHEY and CDR2 SMNVEV (reference sequence). This CDR3 is 15 amino acids long. V lost 3 bases to trimming and J lost 0 bases, with 12 bases between them.